One sample yielded the 17 T cell receptor beta chains listed below, sequenced in a study of CD8 T cells in Susac syndrome. Random hexamers were used to reverse transcribe roughly 0.45 to 1 ug of RNA. TCRdb redid the calling of the immunoSEQ multiplex PCR reads with MiXCR, one entry per CDR3 protein. There are roughly 130,000 distinct CDR3 sequences in the sample; around 94% occur only once, and over 0.1% lies in the top ten. Sequenced input: CD4+ T cells from PBMCs. The origin of the receptors is a human donor with multiple sclerosis.

The chain combines TRBV24-1 with TRBJ1-1; weak D call: TRBD1 (5 bases). Looked up from germline, CDR1 is KGHDR and CDR2 is SFDVKD. V dropped 12 bases and J dropped 5 bases, with 15 bases sitting between them. This CDR3 contains 12 residues. CDR3: CAVAGAGTEAFF. As DNA, the CDR3 is TGTGCCGTAGCCGGGGCAGGGACTGAAGCTTTCTTT.

This clonotype appeared a few times. The J gene is TRBJ2-2, the V gene TRBV7-8; no definite D call. V lost 5 bases and J lost 6, with 10 bases in between. The CDR3 is made up of 13 amino acids. Germline CDR1 is SGHVS and CDR2 is FQNEAQ. The CDR3 bases are TGTGCCAGCAGCCCCCGGGTAGCCGGGGAGCTGTTTTTT. This encodes CASSPRVAGELFF.

This chain links TRBV5-1 with TRBJ1-5; no clear D. This CDR3 region has 16 residues. V lost 2 bases and J 6 bases, leaving 18 bases between the germline ends. Germline values: CDR1 SGHRS, CDR2 YFSETQ. CDR3 sequence: CASSLMPWEESQPQHF. CDR3 in DNA: TGCGCCAGCAGCTTAATGCCTTGGGAAGAAAGTCAGCCCCAGCATTTT. Full variable domain (rest looked up from reference TRBV5-1 and TRBJ1-5): KAGVTQTPRYLIKTRGQQVTLSCSPISGHRSVSWYQQTPGQGLQFLFEYFSETQRNKGNFPGRFSGRQFSNSRSEMNVSTLELGDSALYLCASSLMPWEESQPQHFGDGTRLSIL.

CDR3 in amino acids: CASSPDRSVNQPQHF. The CDR3 bases are TGTGCCAGCAGCCCGGACCGTAGTGTAAATCAGCCCCAGCATTTT. This chain links TRBV7-2 with TRBJ1-5; D is uncertain. Looked up from germline, CDR1 is SGHTA and CDR2 is FQGNSA. Trimming took off 5 bases at V and 4 bases at J, with 15 bases between the two ends. The CDR3 runs 15 residues. The whole variable domain, remainder taken from reference TRBV7-2 and TRBJ1-5, is GAGVSQSPSNKVTEKGKDVELRCDPISGHTALYWYRQSLGQGLEFLIYFQGNSAPDKSGLPSDRFSAERTGGSVSTLTIQRTQQEDSAVYLCASSPDRSVNQPQHFGDGTRLSIL.

The chain recombines TRBV27 with TRBJ2-4; TRBD1 aligns across 7 bases. Trimming cost V 6 bases and J 14 bases; bases outside gene matches: 16. Germline V gene sequence: CDR1 MNHEY, CDR2 SMNVEV (reference sequence). The CDR3 has 14 amino acids. The CDR3 region has the DNA TGTGCCAGCAGCCCGGGCCCTCGACAGGGACAGAAGTACTTC. Translated: CASSPGPRQGQKYF.

Only one count was recorded for this clonotype. The gene calls are TRBV30 and TRBJ2-1, with 7 bases that match TRBD1. Per germline, CDR1 GTSNPN and CDR2 SVGIG (reference sequence). The CDR3 runs 14 residues. V lost 3 bases to trimming and J lost 0 bases; unmatched junction nucleotides: 2. CDR3 region: CAWRGQSSYNEQFF. The CDR3 DNA is TGTGCCTGGAGGGGACAGAGCTCCTACAATGAGCAGTTCTTC.

This chain connects TRBV6-1 to TRBJ2-1, with TRBD2 matching 7 bases. Germline V gives CDR1 MNHNS, CDR2 SASEGT. This CDR3 region has 15 residues. V lost 8 bases to trimming and J lost 7 bases; unmatched junction nucleotides: 14. In DNA form, the CDR3 reads TGTGCCAGCGAGAAGCGGGGCTCCCCGGGGAATGAGCAGTTCTTC. Translating it yields CASEKRGSPGNEQFF.

This rearrangement joins TRBV18 to TRBJ2-5; TRBD1 matches 7 bases. V lost 0 bases, J lost 5 bases, and 6 bases stayed unmatched. The germline gives CDR1 KGHSH, CDR2 LQKENI. The CDR3 extends over 15 amino acids. Here the CDR3 DNA reads TGTGCCAGCTCACCACCGATAGGGGGCTTCGAGACCCAGTACTTC. Its protein product is CASSPPIGGFETQYF.

V usage is TRBV7-9 and J usage is TRBJ1-1; D is perhaps TRBD1 (5 bases). V lost 1 base and J 0 bases, leaving 15 bases between the germline ends. Per the germline V gene, CDR1 is SEHNR and CDR2 is FQNEAQ (reference sequence). This CDR3 region has 17 residues. The CDR3 DNA follows: TGTGCCAGCAGCTTAGGGGTGGACACACTAATGAACACTGAAGCTTTCTTT. Its translation: CASSLGVDTLMNTEAFF.

The rearrangement joins TRBV5-1 to TRBJ2-1; a possible D gene is TRBD2 (6 bases). The germline V gene encodes CDR1 SGHRS and CDR2 YFSETQ. V lost 4 bases, J lost 7 bases, and 9 bases lay in between. This CDR3 has 12 residues. CDR3 in amino acids: CASSLTRNEQFF. Here the CDR3 DNA reads TGCGCCAGCAGCCTGACTAGAAATGAGCAGTTCTTC.

The chain carries TRBV19 and TRBJ1-2; 7 nucleotides match TRBD1. Germline V gene lookup returns CDR1 LNHDA and CDR2 SQIVND (reference sequence). With 4 bases clipped from V and 4 bases from J, the junction kept 12 bases outside the gene matches. The length of the CDR3 is 16 residues. The chain's CDR3 is CASSTPGTAGAYGYTF. The DNA of the CDR3 is TGTGCCAGTAGTACGCCCGGGACAGCGGGGGCCTATGGCTACACCTTC. The full variable domain, completed using reference TRBV19 and TRBJ1-2, is DGGITQSPKYLFRKEGQNVTLSCEQNLNHDAMYWYRQDPGQGLRLIYYSQIVNDFQKGDIAEGYSVSREKKESFPLTVTSAQKNPTAFYLCASSTPGTAGAYGYTFGSGTRLTVV.

The chain links TRBV6-5 to TRBJ1-3, with D tentatively TRBD1 (6 bases). The CDR3 length is 15 residues. Germline values: CDR1 MNHEY, CDR2 SVGAGI. The V and J ends lost 0 bases and 3 bases respectively, with 9 bases between them. DNA for the CDR3: TGTGCCAGCAGTTACTCAACAGGGAGTGGAAACACCATATATTTT. It specifies CASSYSTGSGNTIYF.

The chain uses TRBV12-3 or TRBV12-4 and TRBJ1-1; D perhaps matches TRBD1 (5 bases). The CDR3 sequence is 14 residues long. Between the trimmed V and J ends, which lost 8 bases and 4 bases, there was a span of 17 bases. The CDR3, as DNA: TGTGCCAGCCGATCCATGGGGGTTGGCACTGAAGCTTTCTTT. It encodes CASRSMGVGTEAFF.

The chain has TRBV20-1 and TRBJ2-7; the match to TRBD1 covers 8 bases. The trim removed 6 bases at V and 3 bases at J, leaving 13 bases unmatched. Germline CDR1 reads DFQATT; CDR2 reads SNEGSKA (reference sequence). The CDR3 loop spans 15 amino acids. The CDR3 is CSAPKPGTGIYEQYF. For the CDR3, the DNA is TGCAGTGCCCCCAAACCCGGGACAGGAATCTACGAGCAGTACTTC.

The chain recombines TRBV5-6 with TRBJ2-5, with a weak D call TRBD2 (5 bases). This CDR3 has 20 residues. Per the germline V gene, CDR1 is SGHDT and CDR2 is YYEEEE. Trimming removed 0 bases from V and 5 bases from J, with 29 bases in between. The CDR3 DNA reads TGTGCCAGCAGCTTGGGCGAAGTCTACCTTAGCGTGGTGGGTAGGGAGACCCAGTACTTC. Residues: CASSLGEVYLSVVGRETQYF.

This sequence joins TRBV4-2 and TRBJ2-2; 10 positions match TRBD2. The germline gives CDR1 LGHNA, CDR2 YNFKEQ. The CDR3 contains 17 residues. Unmatched junction bases numbered 6, after V lost 1 base and J lost 4 bases. In DNA form, the CDR3 reads TGTGCCAGCAGCCAAGGACAGCGGGGGGGCCTCACCGGGGAGCTGTTTTTT. Amino acid sequence: CASSQGQRGGLTGELFF.

The V call is TRBV25-1, the J call TRBJ1-1; the D gene is possibly TRBD1 (6 bases). CDR1 and CDR2 (germline): MGHDK, SYGVNS. This CDR3 has 15 residues. V gave up 4 bases and J gave up 1 base, with 13 bases separating them. CDR3 in amino acids: CASSGISRGNTEAFF. CDR3 DNA sequence: TGTGCCAGCAGTGGAATATCCAGGGGGAACACTGAAGCTTTCTTT.